The rows below give T cell receptor beta chains drawn from one sample of a study of yellow fever vaccine responses in identical twins. TCRdb re-analysed the RT-PCR reads in MiXCR, keeping a single row per CDR3 protein. The table has 4,200 or so distinct CDR3 sequences, approximately 70% seen once; the top ten hold roughly 7.1%. The source material was T cells from blood (PBMCs), unsorted or a sorted subset (not recorded which), sampled before or after yellow fever vaccination (not recorded which). All receptors come from a woman aged 18-29 years who received the yellow fever vaccine. Each CDR3 is given with its conserved first and last residue. The order of the fields is clone size, V gene, J gene, D gene, CDR3 protein, CDR3 DNA. A D gene is named only where the DNA matches it firmly. Rows may omit the clone size; those that give it use once, few, many or a size class.

-	TRBV7-9	TRBJ2-5	TRBD1	CASSFVGQYQETQYF	TGTGCCAGCAGCTTTGTGGGACAGTACCAAGAGACCCAGTACTTC
few	TRBV15	TRBJ1-2	-	CATGAVSGAYGYTF	TGTGCCACCGGTGCGGTCAGCGGGGCGTATGGCTACACCTTC
-	TRBV6-1	TRBJ2-7	TRBD2	CASSQLAGDSYEQYF	TGTGCCAGCAGTCAATTAGCGGGGGACTCCTACGAGCAGTACTTC
-	TRBV11-1	TRBJ2-7	-	CASSFSRAQGTYEQYF	TGTGCCAGCAGCTTCTCGAGGGCGCAGGGTACCTACGAGCAGTACTTC
-	TRBV4-1	TRBJ2-4	-	CASSQVARTENIQYF	TGCGCCAGCAGCCAAGTCGCTCGTACCGAAAACATTCAGTACTTC
-	TRBV10-3	TRBJ1-5	TRBD1	CAISESSGGQPQHF	TGTGCCATCAGTGAGTCGTCAGGGGGACAGCCCCAGCATTTT
-	TRBV2	TRBJ2-1	TRBD1	CASSVTRGTGVYNEQFF	TGTGCCAGCAGTGTTACGAGGGGGACAGGGGTATACAATGAGCAGTTCTTC
few	TRBV11-1	TRBJ2-7	TRBD1	CASSLGGPDRGFYEQYF	TGTGCCAGCAGTTTGGGGGGACCGGACAGGGGGTTCTACGAGCAGTACTTC
-	TRBV12-3/TRBV12-4	TRBJ2-1	TRBD2	CASSGTSGNEQFF	TGTGCCAGCAGCGGGACTAGCGGCAATGAGCAGTTCTTC
-	TRBV11-3	TRBJ2-1	-	CASSPHLVSYNEQFF	TGTGCCAGCAGCCCTCATCTGGTCTCCTACAATGAGCAGTTCTTC
-	TRBV19	TRBJ2-7	-	CASKPGTGTYEQYF	TGTGCCAGTAAGCCCGGGACGGGAACCTACGAGCAGTACTTC
once	TRBV15	TRBJ2-6	-	CATGGSDFSGANVLTF	TGTGCCACCGGGGGGTCGGACTTCTCTGGGGCCAACGTCCTGACTTTC
-	TRBV6-1	TRBJ2-1	TRBD2	CASSAREGPYEQFF	TGTGCCAGCAGTGCACGGGAGGGCCCTTATGAGCAGTTCTTC
-	TRBV5-8	TRBJ2-1	TRBD2	CASSPGLAFRGHNEQFF	TGTGCCAGCAGCCCGGGACTAGCGTTCCGGGGGCACAATGAGCAGTTCTTC
-	TRBV11-3	TRBJ2-3	-	CASSLVSADTQYF	TGTGCCAGCAGCTTAGTAAGTGCGGATACGCAGTATTTT
few	TRBV30	TRBJ1-6	TRBD1	CAWSGGQALYNSPLHF	TGTGCCTGGAGTGGAGGACAGGCCCTCTATAATTCACCCCTCCACTTT
-	TRBV29-1	TRBJ2-7	TRBD1	CSARPIDRGEQYF	TGCAGCGCCCGCCCCATCGACAGGGGCGAGCAGTACTTC
few	TRBV6-1	TRBJ2-1	-	CASSGLLGYNEQFF	TGTGCCAGCAGTGGCCTCTTGGGGTACAATGAGCAGTTCTTC
-	TRBV12-3/TRBV12-4	TRBJ2-5	TRBD2	CASSLWAGLAVQETQYF	TGTGCCAGCAGTTTATGGGCGGGACTAGCGGTGCAAGAGACCCAGTACTTC
-	TRBV12-3/TRBV12-4	TRBJ2-2	TRBD1	CASSTTGGSNTGELFF	TGTGCCAGCAGTACTACAGGGGGATCGAACACCGGGGAGCTGTTTTTT